Following are 9 T cell receptor beta chains from one sample sequenced in a study of T cells after yellow fever vaccination. TCRdb analysed the 5' RACE reads with MiXCR anew, one entry per CDR3 protein. The sample has 100,000 to 150,000 distinct CDR3 sequences; under 9% are singletons. The sample was CD8+ T cells sorted from PBMCs, taken on the day of the yellow fever booster vaccination. These receptors all come from a man younger than 35 who received the YFV17D yellow fever vaccine.

This chain connects TRBV4-2 to TRBJ2-2, with 10 bases fitting TRBD1. The CDR3 length is 16 residues. Germline V gene lookup returns CDR1 LGHNA and CDR2 YNFKEQ. Losses at the gene ends were 0 bases for V and 5 bases for J; bases not matched to a gene: 3. The CDR3 DNA sequence: TGTGCCAGCAGCCAAGATGACAGGGGGCAGACCGGGGAGCTGTTTTTT. Translating it yields CASSQDDRGQTGELFF.

The gene calls are TRBV27 and TRBJ2-3; no clear D. Trimming took 7 bases from V and 3 from J, leaving 5 bases between them. The CDR3 totals 11 residues. Germline V gene data show CDR1 as MNHEY and CDR2 as SMNVEV (reference sequence). The CDR3 sequence is CASIATDTQYF. In DNA form, the CDR3 reads TGTGCCAGCATCGCAACAGATACGCAGTATTTT.

V usage is TRBV11-2 and J usage is TRBJ2-3; 9 positions agree with TRBD2. The CDR3 covers 17 residues. With V trimmed by 1 base and J by 2 bases, 7 bases remained unmatched. Germline V gene data show CDR1 as SGHAT and CDR2 as FQNNGV. The CDR3 DNA reads as TGTGCCAGCAGCTTAGTCCTAGCGGGGACTATCACAGATACGCAGTATTTT. This gives the protein CASSLVLAGTITDTQYF.

Only a few counts were recorded for this clonotype. This sequence joins TRBV4-3 and TRBJ2-6; the D is unclear. The CDR3 is made up of 16 amino acids. Trimming removed 0 bases from V and 0 bases from J, with 6 bases in between. The germline gives CDR1 LGHNA, CDR2 YSLEER. The chain's CDR3 is CASSQDISSGANVLTF. The CDR3 DNA reads as TGCGCCAGCAGCCAAGATATAAGCTCTGGGGCCAACGTCCTGACTTTC.

This clonotype was seen many times. This rearrangement joins TRBV4-1 to TRBJ2-3, with 8 positions matching TRBD2. The germline V gene encodes CDR1 MGHRA and CDR2 YSYEKL. The ends lost 2 bases at V and 2 bases at J; junction bases unmatched: 6. The CDR3 is 16 residues long. Written as DNA, the CDR3 is TGCGCCAGCAGCCAAAGAGCGGGGGCCCCCACAGATACGCAGTATTTT. Translation: CASSQRAGAPTDTQYF.

The rearrangement joins TRBV11-3 to TRBJ2-2, with D maybe TRBD1 (5 bases). The CDR3 extends over 16 amino acids. The germline V gene encodes CDR1 SGHNT and CDR2 YENEEA. V gave up 0 bases and J gave up 6 bases, with 14 bases separating them. The CDR3 bases are TGTGCCAGCAGCTTAGATCTAGGCAGGGTCGCCGGGGAGCTGTTTTTT. Its translation: CASSLDLGRVAGELFF.

This clonotype has only a few counts. The gene calls are TRBV7-8 and TRBJ2-7; possible D gene TRBD2, 6 bases. The V end was cut by 2 bases, the J end by 6 bases, with 11 bases between. Germline CDR1 is SGHVS and CDR2 is FQNEAQ. This CDR3 spans 13 amino acids. The CDR3 loop is CASSLSVGSEQYF. DNA of the CDR3: TGTGCCAGCAGCTTAAGTGTCGGGAGCGAGCAGTACTTC.

This clonotype was counted ten times or more. This sequence joins TRBV12-3 or TRBV12-4 and TRBJ2-7, with D tentatively TRBD2 (6 bases). The CDR3 spans 13 residues. V was pared by 5 bases and J by 4 bases, with 12 bases between. The CDR3 sequence is CASSPPGGYEQYF. In DNA, the CDR3 is TGTGCCAGCAGTCCCCCCGGGGGTTACGAGCAGTACTTC.

J is TRBJ2-1 and V is TRBV28; 7 positions match TRBD1. The V segment lost 5 bases and the J segment 6 bases; nucleotides outside the gene matches: 10. CDR3 length equals 15 residues. Germline assignment: CDR1 MDHEN and CDR2 SYDVKM. CDR3 coding DNA: TGTGCCAGCAGTCCACAGGGGCCTCTAGTCAATGAGCAGTTCTTC. Translation gives CASSPQGPLVNEQFF.